These T cell receptor beta chains were read from a single sample in a study of T cell responses to AZD1222 COVID-19 vaccine. Sequencing was performed with immunoSEQ multiplex PCR; in TCRdb, only in-frame clones are kept and a portion is missing. Of about 150,000 clones listed, 90% are singletons. The material sequenced was peripheral blood, taken on day 0 of AZD1222 vaccination. The source is an adult in good health. Each CDR3 is given with its conserved first and last residue. Only part of the rows carry a size: once, few, many, or a class if the clone is expanded.

NA TRBJ1-2 TRBV28 CASTLIRGTNYGYTF
NA TRBJ2-2 TRBV27 CATRGSGFETGELFF
once TRBJ2-2 TRBV5-5 CASRLDPNTGELFF
NA TRBJ2-1 TRBV2 CASRVSSYNEQFF
NA TRBJ2-3 TRBV6-4 CASSTGLAGESDTQYF
NA TRBJ2-3 TRBV28 CASSSTGSGPDTQYF
NA TRBJ2-2 TRBV30 CATAGGRDTGELFF
NA TRBJ2-2 TRBV6-5 CAHGRGSGELFF
once TRBJ2-3 TRBV19 CASSPRGTGAEDTQYF
NA TRBJ2-1 TRBV12-5 CASGLGVSNEQFF
NA TRBJ2-5 TRBV5-4 CASSYDREETQYF
NA TRBJ1-2 TRBV28 CASSFSAGGAVGGYTF
NA TRBJ2-3 TRBV9 CASSGSATNPTDTQYF
once TRBJ2-1 TRBV19 CASSIEGAADNEQFF
NA TRBJ1-1 TRBV12-3/TRBV12-4 CASSLRGTEAFF
NA TRBJ2-1 TRBV7-3 CASSFGRDTEQFF
NA TRBJ1-3 TRBV9 CASSAGEGKSSGNTIYF